The 21 T cell receptor beta chains in this list originate from one sample, sequenced in a study of T cells in tuberculosis. Profiled with immunoSEQ multiplex PCR; TCRdb holds only in-frame clones, not every one. The repertoire includes some 47,000 clones, over 90% of them detected once, and around 7% sits in the top ten. The sequenced material came from PBMCs. These receptors all stem from a donor between 5 and 29 years old with latent tuberculosis or without tuberculosis infection.

The chain has TRBV5-1 and TRBJ1-4; no firm D call. Trimming took 4 bases from V and 0 from J, leaving 13 bases between them. The CDR3 spans 16 residues. In germline, CDR1 is SGHRS, CDR2 YFSETQ. DNA for the CDR3: TGCGCCAGCAGCCGGACTGGACCCCCAACTAATGAAAAACTGTTTTTT. Amino acids: CASSRTGPPTNEKLFF.

This chain uses TRBV5-1 with TRBJ2-5, with D possibly TRBD1 on 5 matching bases. CDR1 SGHRS and CDR2 YFSETQ come from the germline V gene. Trimming removed 0 bases at V and 5 bases at J, with 5 bases between. The CDR3 is made up of 12 amino acids. CDR3 DNA sequence: TGCGCCAGCAGCTTGGACAGGGAGACCCAGTACTTC. Amino acids: CASSLDRETQYF.

The chain employs TRBV2 and TRBJ2-2; the match to TRBD2 covers 7 bases. V shed 4 bases and J 1 base; nucleotides not matched to a gene: 6. The CDR3 has 16 residues. The germline CDR1 and CDR2 sequences are SNHLY and FYNNEI. CDR3: CASSVSGRRNTGELFF. The CDR3 DNA reads TGTGCCAGCAGTGTATCCGGGAGGAGGAACACCGGGGAGCTGTTTTTT.

The CDR3 DNA follows: TGTGCCAGCTCGGAAGGGACAGGGGGAGGAAATACGCAGTATTTT. Protein: CASSEGTGGGNTQYF. This rearrangement joins TRBV18 to TRBJ2-3; 11 bases map to TRBD1. The CDR3 covers 15 residues. J gave up 7 bases and V 6 bases, and 9 bases lay outside the gene matches. The V gene's germline CDR1 is KGHSH and CDR2 LQKENI. The full variable domain, in which reference TRBV18 and TRBJ2-3 provide the parts outside the CDR3, is NAGVMQNPRHLVRRRGQEARLRCSPMKGHSHVYWYRQLPEEGLKFMVYLQKENIIDESGMPKERFSAEFPKEGPSILRIQQVVRGDSAAYFCASSEGTGGGNTQYFGPGTRLTVL.

This clone was observed a handful of times. V and J are TRBV5-5 and TRBJ2-7; possible D gene TRBD1, 5 bases. V dropped 0 bases and J dropped 7 bases, with 14 bases sitting between them. Germline V CDR1 and CDR2: SGHKS, YYEKEE (reference sequence). CDR3 length: 14 amino acids. The CDR3: CASSLGRVFSEQYF. The CDR3 nucleotides read TGTGCCAGCAGCTTGGGCAGGGTGTTTTCGGAGCAGTACTTC.

V is TRBV27 and J is TRBJ2-1; 8 bases map to TRBD2. The V segment lost 0 bases and the J segment 8 bases; nucleotides outside the gene matches: 9. Germline lookup yields CDR1 MNHEY and CDR2 SMNVEV (reference sequence). The CDR3 totals 16 residues. CDR3 sequence (DNA): TGTGCCAGCAGTTTATCGCCAGCGGGGGCGACGGATGAGCAGTTCTTC. Amino acid sequence: CASSLSPAGATDEQFF.

J is TRBJ2-3 and V is TRBV11-3; 9 bases fit TRBD1. V gave up 5 bases and J gave up 6 bases; unmatched junction bases: 9. In germline, CDR1 is SGHNT, CDR2 YENEEA. The CDR3 spans 15 residues. The CDR3 DNA sequence: TGTGCCAGCAGCACCCGGACAGGGGATGGGGATACGCAGTATTTT. Protein product: CASSTRTGDGDTQYF.

The gene calls are TRBV18 and TRBJ2-7; tentative D call: TRBD2 (5 bases). CDR3 length: 14 residues. Trimming took 3 bases from V and 0 from J, leaving 9 bases between them. Germline CDR1 reads KGHSH; CDR2 reads LQKENI. CDR3 sequence (DNA): TGTGCCAGCTCACCCGAGGGCCTCTCCTACGAGCAGTACTTC. As protein: CASSPEGLSYEQYF. Supplemented by reference TRBV18 and TRBJ2-7, the full variable domain reads NAGVMQNPRHLVRRRGQEARLRCSPMKGHSHVYWYRQLPEEGLKFMVYLQKENIIDESGMPKERFSAEFPKEGPSILRIQQVVRGDSAAYFCASSPEGLSYEQYFGPGTRLTVT.

The chain uses TRBV7-6 and TRBJ1-1, with D maybe TRBD1 (5 bases). The length of the CDR3 is 12 residues. V was shortened by 5 bases and J by 7 bases, with 11 bases between the two germline ends. Germline V lookup: CDR1 SGHVS, CDR2 FNYEAQ. CDR3 in DNA: TGTGCCAGCAGCCCCGGACAAAGTGAAGCTTTCTTT. It translates to CASSPGQSEAFF.

The chain is built from TRBV7-2 and TRBJ1-2; 7 nucleotides line up with TRBD1. The CDR3 length is 14 residues. The germline CDR1 and CDR2 sequences are SGHTA and FQGNSA. With V trimmed by 4 bases and J by 6 bases, 8 bases remained unmatched. CDR3 residues: CASSSPGQGDGYTF. CDR3 in DNA: TGTGCCAGCAGCTCTCCCGGGCAGGGGGATGGCTACACCTTC.

The CDR3 spells CASSSPSGQRAGKLFF. Written as DNA, the CDR3 is TGTGCCAGCAGTTCCCCATCGGGGCAGCGGGCGGGAAAACTGTTTTTT. J is TRBJ1-4 and V is TRBV6-5; tentative D call: TRBD1 (5 bases). The ends were cut back, 4 bases at V and 10 bases at J, with 22 bases in the middle. CDR1 and CDR2 from the germline V gene are MNHEY and SVGAGI. The CDR3 has 16 amino acids.

The chain couples TRBV5-4 to TRBJ2-7; D perhaps matches TRBD1 (5 bases). The germline V gene has CDR1 SGHNT and CDR2 YYREEE (reference sequence). The V end lost 0 bases, the J end lost 6 bases, and 13 bases lay between the germline ends. This CDR3 spans 14 amino acids. The CDR3 sequence is CASSLDPRVGEQYF. In DNA, the CDR3 is TGTGCCAGCAGCTTGGATCCCAGGGTGGGCGAGCAGTACTTC.

The chain's CDR3 is CASVAGRLQPQHF. Written as DNA, the CDR3 is TGTGCCAGCGTTGCGGGGAGGCTACAGCCCCAGCATTTT. The rearrangement links TRBV6-1 to TRBJ1-5; D not resolved. Trimming left V 8 bases short and J 7 bases short, with 15 bases between. The CDR3 totals 13 residues. The V gene's germline CDR1 is MNHNS and CDR2 SASEGT.

V usage is TRBV27 and J usage is TRBJ1-2, with TRBD1 matching over 7 bases. The J segment lost 4 bases and the V segment lost 6 bases, leaving 8 bases of the junction unmatched. The CDR3 is 14 residues long. Per germline, CDR1 MNHEY and CDR2 SMNVEV (reference sequence). The CDR3 DNA reads TGTGCCAGCAGCCCACCTGGGACAGCCTATGGCTACACCTTC. Amino acids: CASSPPGTAYGYTF.

This chain joins TRBV4-2 and TRBJ1-2, with unresolved D. Germline CDR1 is LGHNA and CDR2 is YNFKEQ. The V and J ends lost 0 bases and 8 bases respectively, with 13 bases between them. The CDR3 length is 14 residues. CDR3 coding DNA: TGTGCCAGCAGCCAAGAGATCCGGGTGAACGGCTACACCTTC. Encoded protein: CASSQEIRVNGYTF.

The rearrangement joins TRBV30 to TRBJ2-2; TRBD2 might be the D (5 bases). The CDR3 loop spans 15 amino acids. Germline values: CDR1 GTSNPN, CDR2 SVGIG (reference sequence). Trimming removed 5 bases from V and 0 bases from J, with 13 bases in between. The CDR3: CAWETGTANTGELFF. The DNA of the CDR3 is TGTGCCTGGGAAACGGGAACAGCGAACACCGGGGAGCTGTTTTTT.

The chain is built from TRBV6-5 and TRBJ1-2, with D uncertain. The CDR3 has 15 amino acids. Germline V gene data show CDR1 as MNHEY and CDR2 as SVGAGI. The V end was cut by 2 bases, the J end by 0 bases, with 10 bases between. As DNA, the CDR3 is TGTGCCAGCAGTTACGAGCACCTACCTAACTATGGCTACACCTTC. This codes for CASSYEHLPNYGYTF.

The chain employs TRBV7-2 and TRBJ1-4; TRBD1 is a possible D gene (5 bases). Germline CDR1 SGHTA, CDR2 FQGNSA. Trimming shortened V by 8 bases and J by 3 bases, and 16 bases separated the two germline ends. This CDR3 is 15 amino acids long. The CDR3 reads CASGARPGPNEKLFF. For the CDR3, the DNA is TGTGCCAGCGGGGCCCGACCTGGGCCTAATGAAAAACTGTTTTTT. Variable domain in full (rest from reference TRBV7-2 and TRBJ1-4): GAGVSQSPSNKVTEKGKDVELRCDPISGHTALYWYRQSLGQGLEFLIYFQGNSAPDKSGLPSDRFSAERTGGSVSTLTIQRTQQEDSAVYLCASGARPGPNEKLFFGSGTQLSVL.

This chain uses TRBV29-1 with TRBJ1-4; D remains unclear. Trimming removed 3 bases from V and 4 bases from J, with 3 bases in between. Germline V CDR1 and CDR2: SQVTM, ANQGSEA. This CDR3 contains 11 residues. The CDR3 sequence: CSVDINEKLFF. CDR3 sequence (DNA): TGCAGCGTTGATATTAATGAAAAACTGTTTTTT.

This chain connects TRBV4-2 to TRBJ2-2; D might be TRBD2 (6 bases). The germline V gene encodes CDR1 LGHNA and CDR2 YNFKEQ. Trimming pared 1 base from V and 4 bases from J, leaving 7 bases between. The CDR3 is 14 residues long. This chain's CDR3 is CASSQAGLTGELFF. CDR3 bases: TGTGCCAGCAGCCAAGCGGGACTCACCGGGGAGCTGTTTTTT.

The V call is TRBV7-9, the J call TRBJ2-7; D unclear. Germline CDR1 and CDR2: SEHNR and FQNEAQ (reference sequence). The CDR3 length is 13 residues. The ends were cut back, 2 bases at V and 0 bases at J, with 5 bases in the middle. CDR3 in amino acids: CASSLPSSYEQYF. CDR3 DNA: TGTGCCAGCAGCTTACCTAGCTCCTACGAGCAGTACTTC.